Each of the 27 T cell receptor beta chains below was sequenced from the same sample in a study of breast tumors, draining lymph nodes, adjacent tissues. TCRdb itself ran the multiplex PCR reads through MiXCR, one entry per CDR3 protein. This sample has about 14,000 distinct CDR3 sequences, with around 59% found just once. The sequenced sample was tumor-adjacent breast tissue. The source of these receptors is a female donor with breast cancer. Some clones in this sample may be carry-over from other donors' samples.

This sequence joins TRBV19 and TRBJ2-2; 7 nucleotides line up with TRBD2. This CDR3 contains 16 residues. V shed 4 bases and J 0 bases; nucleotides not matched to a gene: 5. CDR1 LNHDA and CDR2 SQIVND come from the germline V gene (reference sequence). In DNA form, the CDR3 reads TGTGCCAGTAGTACGCGGGGGAGTTCGAACACCGGGGAGCTGTTTTTT. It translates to CASSTRGSSNTGELFF. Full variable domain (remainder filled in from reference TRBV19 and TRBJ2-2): DGGITQSPKYLFRKEGQNVTLSCEQNLNHDAMYWYRQDPGQGLRLIYYSQIVNDFQKGDIAEGYSVSREKKESFPLTVTSAQKNPTAFYLCASSTRGSSNTGELFFGEGSRLTVL.

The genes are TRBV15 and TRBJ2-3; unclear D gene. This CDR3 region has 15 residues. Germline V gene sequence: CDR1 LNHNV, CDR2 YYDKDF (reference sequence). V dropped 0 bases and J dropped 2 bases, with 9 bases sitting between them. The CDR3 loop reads CATSRDWSATDTQYF. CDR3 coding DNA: TGTGCCACCAGCAGAGATTGGTCCGCCACAGATACGCAGTATTTT.

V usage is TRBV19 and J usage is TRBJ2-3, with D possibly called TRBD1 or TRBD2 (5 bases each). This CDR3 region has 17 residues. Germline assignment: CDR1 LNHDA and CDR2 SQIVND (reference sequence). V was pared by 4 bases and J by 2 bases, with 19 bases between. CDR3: CASSTAFGTEITDTQYF. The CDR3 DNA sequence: TGTGCCAGTAGTACTGCGTTTGGGACGGAGATCACAGATACGCAGTATTTT. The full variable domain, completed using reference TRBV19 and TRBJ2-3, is DGGITQSPKYLFRKEGQNVTLSCEQNLNHDAMYWYRQDPGQGLRLIYYSQIVNDFQKGDIAEGYSVSREKKESFPLTVTSAQKNPTAFYLCASSTAFGTEITDTQYFGPGTRLTVL.

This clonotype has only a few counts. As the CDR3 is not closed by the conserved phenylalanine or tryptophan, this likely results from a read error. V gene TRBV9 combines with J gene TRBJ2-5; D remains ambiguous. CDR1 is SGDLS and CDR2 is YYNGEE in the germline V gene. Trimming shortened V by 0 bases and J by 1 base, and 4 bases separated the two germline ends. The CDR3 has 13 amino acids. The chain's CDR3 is CASSVVFQETQYS. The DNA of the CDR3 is TGTGCCAGCAGCGTAGTTTTCCAAGAGACCCAGTACTCC.

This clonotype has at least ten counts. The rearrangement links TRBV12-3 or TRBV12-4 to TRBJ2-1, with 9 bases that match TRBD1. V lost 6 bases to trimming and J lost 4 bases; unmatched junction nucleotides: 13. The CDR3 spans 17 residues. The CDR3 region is CASSFRSGTGPYNEQFF. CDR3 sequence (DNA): TGTGCCAGCAGCTTCCGCTCCGGGACAGGGCCTTACAATGAGCAGTTCTTC.

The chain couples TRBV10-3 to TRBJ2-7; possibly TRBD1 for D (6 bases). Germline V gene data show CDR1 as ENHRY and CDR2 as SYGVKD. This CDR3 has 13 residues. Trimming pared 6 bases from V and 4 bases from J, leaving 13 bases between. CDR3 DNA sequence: TGTGCCATCAGCCCAGGACAGCCGTACGAGCAGTACTTC. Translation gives CAISPGQPYEQYF.

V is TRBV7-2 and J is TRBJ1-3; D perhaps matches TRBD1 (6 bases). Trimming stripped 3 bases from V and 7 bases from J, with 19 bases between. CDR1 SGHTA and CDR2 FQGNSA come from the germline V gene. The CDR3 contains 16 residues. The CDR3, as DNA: TGTGCCAGCAGCTTCTACCCCAGGGGACTGTCGAACACCATATATTTT. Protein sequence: CASSFYPRGLSNTIYF. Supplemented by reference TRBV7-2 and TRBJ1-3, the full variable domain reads GAGVSQSPSNKVTEKGKDVELRCDPISGHTALYWYRQSLGQGLEFLIYFQGNSAPDKSGLPSDRFSAERTGGSVSTLTIQRTQQEDSAVYLCASSFYPRGLSNTIYFGEGSWLTVV.

The CDR3 bases are TGTGCCAGCAGCTTACAGGCCTTGGGAAATCAGCCCCAGCATTTT. Translation gives CASSLQALGNQPQHF. The chain couples TRBV7-8 to TRBJ1-5; no reliable D call. V shed 2 bases and J shed 4 bases, with 12 bases lying between them. This CDR3 has 15 residues. Germline CDR1 and CDR2: SGHVS and FQNEAQ.

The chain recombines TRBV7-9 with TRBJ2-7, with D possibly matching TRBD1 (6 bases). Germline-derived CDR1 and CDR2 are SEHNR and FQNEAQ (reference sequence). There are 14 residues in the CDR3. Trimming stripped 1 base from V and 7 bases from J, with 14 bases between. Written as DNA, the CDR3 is TGTGCCAGCAGCTTAGTCGCAGGGGCCGTTGAGCAGTACTTC. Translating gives CASSLVAGAVEQYF. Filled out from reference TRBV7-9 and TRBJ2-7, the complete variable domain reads DTGVSQNPRHKITKRGQNVTFRCDPISEHNRLYWYRQTLGQGPEFLTYFQNEAQLEKSRLLSDRFSAERPKGSFSTLEIQRTEQGDSAMYLCASSLVAGAVEQYFGPGTRLTVT.

Here the CDR3 reads CASSYRDSYGYTF. In DNA, the CDR3 is TGTGCCAGCAGTTACCGGGACAGCTATGGCTACACCTTC. The chain carries TRBV7-2 and TRBJ1-2; 7 bases align to TRBD1. CDR1 and CDR2 (germline): SGHTA, FQGNSA. V gave up 6 bases and J gave up 4 bases; unmatched junction bases: 5. The length of the CDR3 is 13 residues.

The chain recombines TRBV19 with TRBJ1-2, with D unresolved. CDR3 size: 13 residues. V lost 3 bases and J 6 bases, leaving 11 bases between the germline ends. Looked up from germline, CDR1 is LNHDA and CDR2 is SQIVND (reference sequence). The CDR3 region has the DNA TGTGCCAGTAGTATGTCACAGATTAATGGCTACACCTTC. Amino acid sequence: CASSMSQINGYTF.

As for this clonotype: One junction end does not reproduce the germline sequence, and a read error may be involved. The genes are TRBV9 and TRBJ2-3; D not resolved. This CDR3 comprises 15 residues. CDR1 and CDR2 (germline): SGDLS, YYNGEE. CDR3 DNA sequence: TGCGCCAGCAGCGTCGCCCCAGCCACACCAGAGCCGCAGTATTTT. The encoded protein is CASSVAPATPEPQYF.

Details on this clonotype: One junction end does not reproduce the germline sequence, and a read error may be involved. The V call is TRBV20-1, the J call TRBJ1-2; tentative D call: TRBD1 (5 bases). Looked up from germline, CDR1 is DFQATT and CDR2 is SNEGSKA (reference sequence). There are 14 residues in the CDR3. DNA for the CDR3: TGCAGTGCTAGATGGGACCGGGAGGGCTATGGCTATACCTTC. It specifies CSARWDREGYGYTF.

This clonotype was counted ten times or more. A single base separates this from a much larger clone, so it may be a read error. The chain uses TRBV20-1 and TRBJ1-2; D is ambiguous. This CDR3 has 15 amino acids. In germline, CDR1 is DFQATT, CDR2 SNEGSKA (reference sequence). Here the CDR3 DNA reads TGCAGTGCTAGAGAAGGCCTCAGTCCTACCTATGGCTACCCCTTC. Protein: CSAREGLSPTYGYPF.

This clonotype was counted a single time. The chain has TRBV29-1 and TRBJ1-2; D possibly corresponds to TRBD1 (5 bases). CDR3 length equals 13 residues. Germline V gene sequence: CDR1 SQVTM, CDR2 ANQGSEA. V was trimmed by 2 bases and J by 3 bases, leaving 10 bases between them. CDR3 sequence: CSVEMDIDYGYTF. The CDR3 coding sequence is TGCAGCGTTGAAATGGACATAGACTATGGCTACACCTTC.

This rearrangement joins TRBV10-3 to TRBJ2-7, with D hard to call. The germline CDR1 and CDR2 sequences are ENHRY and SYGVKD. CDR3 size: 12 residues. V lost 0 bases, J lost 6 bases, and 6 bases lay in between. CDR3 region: CAISESSAEQYF. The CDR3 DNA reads TGTGCCATCAGTGAGTCATCGGCCGAGCAGTACTTC.

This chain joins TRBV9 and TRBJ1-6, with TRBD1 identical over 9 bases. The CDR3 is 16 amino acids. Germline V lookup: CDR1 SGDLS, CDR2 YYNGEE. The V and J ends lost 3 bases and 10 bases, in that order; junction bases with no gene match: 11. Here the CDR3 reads CASSESGTGLGSPLHF. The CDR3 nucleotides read TGTGCCAGCAGCGAGTCGGGGACAGGGTTAGGGTCACCCCTCCACTTT.

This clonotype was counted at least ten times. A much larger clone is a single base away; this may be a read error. CDR3 DNA sequence: TGTGCCAGCAGCTTAAATAATTACAATGAGCAGCTCTTC. Its translation: CASSLNNYNEQLF. This chain joins TRBV11-2 and TRBJ2-1; D unresolved. The CDR3 runs to 13 residues. Germline loops: CDR1 SGHAT, CDR2 FQNNGV. Drawing the rest from reference TRBV11-2 and TRBJ2-1, the complete variable domain is EAGVAQSPRYKIIEKRQSVAFWCNPISGHATLYWYQQILGQGPKLLIQFQNNGVVDDSQLPKDRFSAERLKGVDSTLKIQPAKLEDSAVYLCASSLNNYNEQLFGPGTRLTVL.

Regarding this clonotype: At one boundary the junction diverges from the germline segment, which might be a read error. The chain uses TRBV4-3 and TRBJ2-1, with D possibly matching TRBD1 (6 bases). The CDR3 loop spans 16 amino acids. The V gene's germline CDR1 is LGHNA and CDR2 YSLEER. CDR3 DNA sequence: TGCACCAGCAGCCAAACCCGGTCAGGGGTTTACAATGAGCAGTTCTTC. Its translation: CTSSQTRSGVYNEQFF.

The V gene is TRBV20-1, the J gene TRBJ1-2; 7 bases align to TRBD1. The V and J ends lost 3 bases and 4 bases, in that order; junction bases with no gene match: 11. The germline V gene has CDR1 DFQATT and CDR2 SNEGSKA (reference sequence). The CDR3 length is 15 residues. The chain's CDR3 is CSARRTAGDSYGYTF. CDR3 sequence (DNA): TGCAGTGCTAGGAGGACCGCGGGGGACAGCTATGGCTACACCTTC.

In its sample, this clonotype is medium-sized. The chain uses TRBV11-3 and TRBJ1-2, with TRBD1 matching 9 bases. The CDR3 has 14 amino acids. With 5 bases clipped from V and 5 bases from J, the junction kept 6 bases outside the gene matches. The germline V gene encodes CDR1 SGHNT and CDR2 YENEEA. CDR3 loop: CASSPTGGWYGYTF. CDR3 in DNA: TGTGCCAGCAGCCCAACAGGGGGCTGGTATGGCTACACCTTC. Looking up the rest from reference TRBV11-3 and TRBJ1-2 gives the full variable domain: EAGVVQSPRYKIIEKKQPVAFWCNPISGHNTLYWYLQNLGQGPELLIRYENEEAVDDSQLPKDRFSAERLKGVDSTLKIQPAELGDSAVYLCASSPTGGWYGYTFGSGTRLTVV.

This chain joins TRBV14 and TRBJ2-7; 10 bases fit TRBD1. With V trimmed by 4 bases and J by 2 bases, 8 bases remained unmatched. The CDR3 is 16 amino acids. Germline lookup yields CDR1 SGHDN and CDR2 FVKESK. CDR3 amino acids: CASSPTGGTGAYEQYF. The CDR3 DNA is TGTGCCAGCAGCCCGACAGGGGGGACAGGGGCCTACGAGCAGTACTTC. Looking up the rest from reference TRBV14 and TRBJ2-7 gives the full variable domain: EAGVTQFPSHSVIEKGQTVTLRCDPISGHDNLYWYRRVMGKEIKFLLHFVKESKQDESGMPNNRFLAERTGGTYSTLKVQPAELEDSGVYFCASSPTGGTGAYEQYFGPGTRLTVT.

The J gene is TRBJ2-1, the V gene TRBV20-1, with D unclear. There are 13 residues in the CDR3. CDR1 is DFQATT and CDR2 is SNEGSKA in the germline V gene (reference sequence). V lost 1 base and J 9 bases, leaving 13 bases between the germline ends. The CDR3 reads CSARVPLVGEQFF. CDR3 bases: TGCAGTGCTAGAGTTCCCCTAGTTGGTGAGCAGTTCTTC.

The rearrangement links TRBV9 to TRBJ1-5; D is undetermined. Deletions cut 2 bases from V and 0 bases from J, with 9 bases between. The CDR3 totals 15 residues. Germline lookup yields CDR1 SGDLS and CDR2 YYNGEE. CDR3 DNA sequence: TGTGCCAGCAGCGTCGGTGAGATTAGCAATCAGCCCCAGCATTTT. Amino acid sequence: CASSVGEISNQPQHF. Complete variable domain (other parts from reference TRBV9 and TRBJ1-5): DSGVTQTPKHLITATGQRVTLRCSPRSGDLSVYWYQQSLDQGLQFLIQYYNGEERAKGNILERFSAQQFPDLHSELNLSSLELGDSALYFCASSVGEISNQPQHFGDGTRLSIL.

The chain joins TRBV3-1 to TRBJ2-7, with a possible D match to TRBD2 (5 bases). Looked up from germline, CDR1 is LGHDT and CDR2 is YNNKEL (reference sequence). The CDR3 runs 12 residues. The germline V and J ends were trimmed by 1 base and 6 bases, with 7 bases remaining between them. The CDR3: CASSQAAGEQYF. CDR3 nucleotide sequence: TGTGCCAGCAGCCAAGCGGCGGGCGAGCAGTACTTC.

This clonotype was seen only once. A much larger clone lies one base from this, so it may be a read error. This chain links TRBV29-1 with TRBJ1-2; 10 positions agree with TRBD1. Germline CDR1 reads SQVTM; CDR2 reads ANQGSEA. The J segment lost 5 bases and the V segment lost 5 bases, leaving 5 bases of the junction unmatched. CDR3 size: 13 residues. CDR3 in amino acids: CSVYGTGAYGYTF. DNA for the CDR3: TGCAGCGTTTACGGGACAGGGGCATATGGCTACACCTTC. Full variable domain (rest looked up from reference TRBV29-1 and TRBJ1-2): SAVISQKPSRDICQRGTSLTIQCQVDSQVTMMFWYRQQPGQSLTLIATANQGSEATYESGFVIDKFPISRPNLTFSTLTVSNMSPEDSSIYLCSVYGTGAYGYTFGSGTRLTVV.

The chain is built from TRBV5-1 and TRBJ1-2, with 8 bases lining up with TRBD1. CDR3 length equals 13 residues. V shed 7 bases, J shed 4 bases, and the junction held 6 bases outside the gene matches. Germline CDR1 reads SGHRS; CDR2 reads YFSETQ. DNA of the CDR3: TGCGCCAGCGGACAGGGTTACGGCTATGGCTACACCTTC. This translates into CASGQGYGYGYTF.